The 27 T cell receptor beta chains reported below all come from one sample, sequenced in a study of OX40 agonist ivuxolimab in advanced cancers. Measured with immunoSEQ multiplex PCR; TCRdb has only the in-frame clones, and not every one. The sample contains about 95,000 clones, 89% of which appear only once. The sample here was CD4+ or CD8+ T cells sorted from blood, taken in a trial of the OX40 agonist ivuxolimab. Receptor source: an adult with an advanced solid tumor such as melanoma, head and neck, liver or kidney cancer.

This clone was counted a single time. The J gene is TRBJ1-2, the V gene TRBV28, with TRBD1 identical over 9 bases. Germline V lookup: CDR1 MDHEN, CDR2 SYDVKM. The junction had 7 bases not matched to a gene; V was cut back by 3 bases and J by 8 bases. This CDR3 comprises 14 residues. The chain's CDR3 is CASSLDRGDGGYTF. As DNA, the CDR3 is TGTGCCAGCAGTTTGGACAGGGGCGACGGAGGCTACACCTTC.

The V call is TRBV11-2, the J call TRBJ1-2, with 9 bases lining up with TRBD1. Trimming removed 5 bases from V and 9 bases from J; junction bases left unmatched: 10. The CDR3 is made up of 14 amino acids. Per the germline V gene, CDR1 is SGHAT and CDR2 is FQNNGV. CDR3 sequence reads: CASSNLSGTGSYTF. In DNA, the CDR3 is TGTGCCAGCAGCAATTTGTCTGGGACAGGGAGCTACACCTTC. Complete variable domain (other parts from reference TRBV11-2 and TRBJ1-2): EAGVAQSPRYKIIEKRQSVAFWCNPISGHATLYWYQQILGQGPKLLIQFQNNGVVDDSQLPKDRFSAERLKGVDSTLKIQPAKLEDSAVYLCASSNLSGTGSYTFGSGTRLTVV.

The rearrangement uses TRBV7-9 and TRBJ2-5; TRBD1 is a possible D gene (6 bases). V dropped 5 bases and J dropped 0 bases, with 19 bases sitting between them. The CDR3 is 17 residues long. Germline CDR1 reads SEHNR; CDR2 reads FQNEAQ (reference sequence). This CDR3 reads CASSLSLGGRYQETQYF. The CDR3 bases are TGTGCCAGCAGCCTCTCCTTAGGGGGACGGTACCAAGAGACCCAGTACTTC.

This clone appeared a few times. The V gene is TRBV4-1, the J gene TRBJ1-3, with a weak D call TRBD1 (5 bases). Germline CDR1 and CDR2: MGHRA and YSYEKL. The CDR3 extends over 18 amino acids. Trimming stripped 0 bases from V and 0 bases from J, with 15 bases between. The CDR3 protein is CASSQDRGGTISGNTIYF. For the CDR3, the DNA is TGCGCCAGCAGCCAAGATCGCGGGGGGACGATCTCTGGAAACACCATATATTTT.

The rearrangement uses TRBV19 and TRBJ1-1, with D uncertain. CDR1 is LNHDA and CDR2 is SQIVND in the germline V gene (reference sequence). V dropped 3 bases and J dropped 6 bases, with 14 bases sitting between them. This CDR3 comprises 14 residues. CDR3 nucleotides: TGTGCCAGTAGTATTTCCATGCGGGCTCCTGAAGCTTTCTTT. This codes for CASSISMRAPEAFF.

In its sample, this clone was seen a few times. CDR3 coding DNA: TGTGCCAGCAGCTTTGATGCAGAGCACGGCTACACCTTC. The encoded protein is CASSFDAEHGYTF. The chain carries TRBV5-4 and TRBJ1-2, with D unclear. Trimming shortened V by 2 bases and J by 8 bases, and 13 bases separated the two germline ends. Germline V gene data show CDR1 as SGHNT and CDR2 as YYREEE (reference sequence). The CDR3 spans 13 residues.

This clone was recorded only once. The chain carries TRBV14 and TRBJ2-3; no clear D gene. Germline CDR1 reads SGHDN; CDR2 reads FVKESK. The V end lost 2 bases, the J end lost 4 bases, and 4 bases lay between the germline ends. The CDR3 loop spans 12 amino acids. As DNA, the CDR3 is TGTGCCAGCAGCCAATATCCAGATACGCAGTATTTT. Translating it yields CASSQYPDTQYF.

This rearrangement joins TRBV6-6 to TRBJ1-5; no firm D call. V was trimmed by 6 bases and J by 7 bases, leaving 1 base between them. CDR3 length: 9 amino acids. Germline V gene data show CDR1 as MNHNY and CDR2 as SVGAGI (reference sequence). The CDR3 here is CASSQPQHF. The CDR3 nucleotides are TGTGCCAGCAGCCAGCCCCAGCATTTT.

V and J are TRBV15 and TRBJ2-1; D is uncertain. Per the germline V gene, CDR1 is LNHNV and CDR2 is YYDKDF (reference sequence). The CDR3 spans 15 residues. V lost 0 bases, J lost 2 bases, and 8 bases lay in between. CDR3 DNA sequence: TGTGCCACCAGCAGAGATGACTTCGCCTACAATGAGCAGTTCTTC. Its translation: CATSRDDFAYNEQFF.

This chain's CDR3 is CSVATGSGYTF. CDR3 bases: TGCAGCGTTGCCACAGGCTCAGGCTACACCTTC. The genes are TRBV29-1 and TRBJ1-2; weak D call: TRBD1 (5 bases). The germline CDR1 and CDR2 sequences are SQVTM and ANQGSEA. Trimming took 4 bases from V and 8 from J, leaving 11 bases between them. The CDR3 covers 11 residues.

The chain is built from TRBV4-3 and TRBJ1-4; D gene unclear. Germline-derived CDR1 and CDR2 are LGHNA and YSLEER. Trimming took off 0 bases at V and 6 bases at J, with 14 bases between the two ends. CDR3 length equals 16 residues. CDR3 amino acids: CASSQDSPPEDEKLFF. In DNA form, the CDR3 reads TGCGCCAGCAGCCAAGATTCCCCCCCTGAGGATGAAAAACTGTTTTTT.

The rearrangement uses TRBV6-4 and TRBJ1-6, with D perhaps TRBD1 (6 bases). CDR3 length: 14 amino acids. Germline V CDR1 and CDR2: MRHNA, SNTAGT. V was cut by 2 bases and J by 8 bases, with 10 bases left in between. CDR3 region: CASSDGQGYSPLHF. CDR3 coding DNA: TGTGCCAGCAGTGACGGTCAGGGGTATTCACCCCTCCACTTT.

The V gene is TRBV11-2, the J gene TRBJ1-1; no reliable D call. Between the trimmed V and J ends, which lost 1 base and 7 bases, there was a span of 10 bases. The CDR3 consists of 13 residues. Germline V gene sequence: CDR1 SGHAT, CDR2 FQNNGV. This chain's CDR3 is CASSLGRHGEAFF. CDR3 coding DNA: TGTGCCAGCAGCTTAGGTCGGCACGGTGAAGCTTTCTTT.

This sequence joins TRBV7-2 and TRBJ2-3; no reliable D call. Per the germline V gene, CDR1 is SGHTA and CDR2 is FQGNSA. Trimming pared 1 base from V and 3 bases from J, leaving 11 bases between. This CDR3 comprises 15 residues. The CDR3 nucleotides are TGTGCCAGCAGCTTAGAGCTGATCGGTACAGATACGCAGTATTTT. Residues: CASSLELIGTDTQYF.

This clone has a handful of counts. The chain is built from TRBV7-9 and TRBJ1-6, with 7 positions matching TRBD1. CDR1 is SEHNR, CDR2 FQNEAQ, per germline (reference sequence). V lost 0 bases and J lost 7; bases outside the gene matches: 3. The CDR3 consists of 15 residues. The CDR3 bases are TGTGCCAGCAGCTTAGCCGGGACAGCGAATTCACCCCTCCACTTT. It codes for CASSLAGTANSPLHF.

This rearrangement joins TRBV9 to TRBJ2-5; TRBD1 matches at 7 bases. V lost 3 bases and J lost 4; bases outside the gene matches: 9. CDR1 is SGDLS and CDR2 is YYNGEE in the germline V gene. The CDR3 loop spans 15 amino acids. The CDR3 loop is CASSALFTGVETQYF. DNA of the CDR3: TGTGCCAGCAGCGCTCTATTCACAGGGGTAGAGACCCAGTACTTC.

The chain links TRBV7-9 to TRBJ1-3, with 9 nucleotides matching TRBD1. V trimming: 5 bases; J trimming: 7 bases; junction bases outside the gene matches: 3. From germline, CDR1 is SEHNR and CDR2 FQNEAQ (reference sequence). The length of the CDR3 is 13 residues. CDR3 protein: CASSGGQGNTIYF. As DNA, the CDR3 is TGTGCCAGCAGCGGGGGACAGGGTAACACCATATATTTT.

The V and J genes are TRBV20-1 and TRBJ2-2, with D unresolved. Germline V gives CDR1 DFQATT, CDR2 SNEGSKA (reference sequence). The CDR3 extends over 11 amino acids. V lost 1 base and J 6 bases, leaving 3 bases between the germline ends. The DNA for the CDR3 is TGCAGTGCTAGAGGACCCGGGGAGCTGTTTTTT. Protein product: CSARGPGELFF.

The genes are TRBV6-1 and TRBJ2-1, with 14 nucleotides matching TRBD2. V lost 5 bases, J lost 0 bases, and 6 bases stayed unmatched. The length of the CDR3 is 18 residues. Germline CDR1 reads MNHNS; CDR2 reads SASEGT. The CDR3 sequence: CASSKGLAGGFSYNEQFF. The CDR3, as DNA: TGTGCCAGCAGTAAAGGACTAGCGGGGGGCTTCTCCTACAATGAGCAGTTCTTC.

The gene calls are TRBV7-6 and TRBJ1-2; 7 nucleotides align to TRBD1. The CDR3 length is 13 residues. CDR1 is SGHVS, CDR2 FNYEAQ, per germline. The J segment lost 2 bases and the V segment lost 5 bases, leaving 2 bases of the junction unmatched. CDR3 nucleotides: TGTGCCAGCAGCCAGGGACAGAACTATGGCTACACCTTC. Translating gives CASSQGQNYGYTF.

The chain links TRBV7-8 to TRBJ2-5; no reliable D call. Germline lookup yields CDR1 SGHVS and CDR2 FQNEAQ. V shed 5 bases and J shed 4 bases, with 11 bases lying between them. The CDR3 covers 13 residues. In DNA, the CDR3 is TGTGCCAGCAGCCCAAAGGCAGGAGAGACCCAGTACTTC. Its protein product is CASSPKAGETQYF.

This rearrangement joins TRBV2 to TRBJ2-1; D is ambiguous. V lost 4 bases and J 0 bases, leaving 10 bases between the germline ends. The CDR3 sequence is 15 residues long. Per the germline V gene, CDR1 is SNHLY and CDR2 is FYNNEI. CDR3 sequence reads: CASSGNPSSYNEQFF. The CDR3 bases are TGTGCCAGCAGTGGCAACCCTAGCTCCTACAATGAGCAGTTCTTC.

The table lists this clone with a count of one. This chain links TRBV7-8 with TRBJ2-2, with 7 bases lining up with TRBD1. Germline V gene lookup returns CDR1 SGHVS and CDR2 FQNEAQ. The J segment lost 6 bases and the V segment lost 5 bases, leaving 9 bases of the junction unmatched. This CDR3 contains 15 residues. CDR3 residues: CASSPGTAGAGELFF. The CDR3 DNA sequence: TGTGCCAGCAGCCCCGGGACAGCCGGAGCCGGGGAGCTGTTTTTT.

This clone was seen just once. The chain links TRBV27 to TRBJ1-6; the match to TRBD1 covers 10 bases. The CDR3 is 18 amino acids. Losses at the gene ends were 5 bases for V and 5 bases for J; bases not matched to a gene: 12. Germline V gives CDR1 MNHEY, CDR2 SMNVEV (reference sequence). In DNA, the CDR3 is TGTGCCAGCAGTCCGGGACAGGGGCGGCAGGTGAATAATTCACCCCTCCACTTT. This encodes CASSPGQGRQVNNSPLHF.

V usage is TRBV19 and J usage is TRBJ2-1, with 11 bases that match TRBD2. Germline CDR1 LNHDA, CDR2 SQIVND (reference sequence). The CDR3 runs to 16 residues. V lost 3 bases, J lost 7 bases, and 8 bases stayed unmatched. The CDR3 loop is CASSIGRVAGGNEQFF. CDR3 nucleotides: TGTGCCAGTAGTATTGGGCGGGTAGCGGGAGGGAATGAGCAGTTCTTC.

V gene TRBV27 combines with J gene TRBJ2-7; 7 positions agree with TRBD2. CDR1 and CDR2 (germline): MNHEY, SMNVEV (reference sequence). Trimming cost V 4 bases and J 0 bases; bases outside gene matches: 3. There are 14 residues in the CDR3. In nucleotides, the CDR3 is TGTGCCAGCAGTTCCGGGACTACCTCCTACGAGCAGTACTTC. This sequence encodes CASSSGTTSYEQYF.

J is TRBJ2-7 and V is TRBV7-2; D ambiguous. CDR3 length equals 11 residues. The germline V gene encodes CDR1 SGHTA and CDR2 FQGNSA. V lost 5 bases, J lost 6 bases, and 8 bases lay in between. The CDR3 DNA reads as TGTGCCAGCAGCACGGAGAGCGAGCAGTACTTC. It is translated as CASSTESEQYF.